This TCR beta chain originates from a study of blood T cell repertoires in COVID-19 (dated by TCRdb to about 2020). Concerning the study at large: Collaborator samples came from the United States, Italy and Spain and covered acute and convalescent phases of COVID-19. Sample metadata almost always included a de-identified subject ID, COVID-19 status, age in years and sex. The dataset comprised deeply sampled blood TCRbeta repertoires from subjects exposed to, actively infected with, or recovered from COVID-19. Samples came from the ongoing ImmuneRACE study (first 160 participants) plus 1,254 subjects from 6 global collaborators. Where available, HLA class I and class II types were taken from metadata supplied by the sample provider and were not determined by assay-based typing. A freely available public database, intended as a resource for researchers studying the immune response to SARS-CoV-2, is where the repertoires were released. The material from the prospective study consisted of cDNA or gDNA derived from T cells, B-cell-depleted T cells, or PBMCs.

General findings and caveats noted by the study authors: Clinical and demographic metadata were provided uncurated, with the amount varying by source and participant.

One collaborating source in Seattle enrolled patients while the patients were actively infected and followed the patients over time throughout the course of disease. Collaborating institutions collected whole blood in K2EDTA tubes following their own protocols. For TCRbeta analysis, collaborator samples were shipped as frozen whole blood, as isolated PBMCs, or as DNA extracted from either sample type. The germline V gene provides CDR1 MDHEN and CDR2 SYDVKM. Counted from cysteine to phenylalanine, this CDR3 has 15 amino acids. Solely the CDR3 DNA is kept, with 45 bases framed from the first base. From V the trimming removes 5 bases and from J it removes 2 bases, while the gene matches leave 2 bases of the junction unaccounted for. In regard to this clone: What antigen it recognizes has not been identified. Base qualities are not provided; no much larger clone lies one nucleotide away.

The immunoSEQ Assay, a bias-controlled multiplex PCR, was used to amplify TCRbeta CDR3 regions from genomic DNA. On the authors' methods: Within the assay, amplification of reference gene primers was used to estimate how many nucleated cells each sample contained. To quantify the absolute abundance of each unique TCRbeta CDR3 rearrangement, sequence reads were collapsed and filtered. For each sample, productive Simpson clonality was calculated as the square root of Simpson's diversity index across productive rearrangements. What TCRdb holds here is the immuneACCESS table cut down to in-frame rearrangements. Part of the clones is not present; checked against another copy, under half of the missing clones reflect an unresolved V gene, and the others are unexplained. The D gene and trimming were derived from the DNA, and the V and J assignments and clone size from that table. The sample table records some 250,000 clones; 80% to 90% of these occur just once. 6% to 8% of the sample rests with the top ten.

The V gene is TRBV28 and the J gene is TRBJ2-2, with 10 bases aligning to TRBD2. This receptor was identified in a woman older than 75 with COVID-19, enrolled during active disease. Specimen: peripheral blood. Read as DNA, the sequence is TGTGCCAGCAGTGCTAGCGGGAGAAACACCGGGGAGCTGTTTTTT. Translated, this is CASSASGRNTGELFF.